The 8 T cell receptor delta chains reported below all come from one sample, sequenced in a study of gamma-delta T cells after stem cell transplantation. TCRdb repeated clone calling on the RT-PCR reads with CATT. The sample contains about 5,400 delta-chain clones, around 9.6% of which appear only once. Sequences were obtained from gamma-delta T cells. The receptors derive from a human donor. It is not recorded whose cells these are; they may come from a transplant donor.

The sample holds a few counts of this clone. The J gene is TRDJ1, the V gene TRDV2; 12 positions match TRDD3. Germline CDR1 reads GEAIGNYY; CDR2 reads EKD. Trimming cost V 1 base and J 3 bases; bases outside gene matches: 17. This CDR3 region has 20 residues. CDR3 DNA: TGTGCCTGTGACACTCTCCGTACTGGGGGATACTCTGAGAGGTCCGATAAACTCATCTTT. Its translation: CACDTLRTGGYSERSDKLIF.

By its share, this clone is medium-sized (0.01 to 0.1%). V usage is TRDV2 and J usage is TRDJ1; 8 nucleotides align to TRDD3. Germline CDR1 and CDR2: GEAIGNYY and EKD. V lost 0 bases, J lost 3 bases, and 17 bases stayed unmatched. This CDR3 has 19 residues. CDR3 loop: CACDTVNPHGGFSPDKLIF. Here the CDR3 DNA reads TGTGCCTGTGACACCGTGAACCCACATGGGGGATTCTCCCCCGATAAACTCATCTTT.

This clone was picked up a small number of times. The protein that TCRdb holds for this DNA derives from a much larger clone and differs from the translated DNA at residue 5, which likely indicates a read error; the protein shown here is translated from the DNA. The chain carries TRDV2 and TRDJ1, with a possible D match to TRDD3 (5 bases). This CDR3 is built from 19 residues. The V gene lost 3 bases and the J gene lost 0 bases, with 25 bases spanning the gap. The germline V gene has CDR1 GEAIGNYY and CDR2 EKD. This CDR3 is CACDAVKGGPDPYTDKLIF. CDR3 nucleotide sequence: TGTGCCTGTGACGCCGTTAAGGGGGGTCCTGACCCCTACACCGATAAACTCATCTTT.

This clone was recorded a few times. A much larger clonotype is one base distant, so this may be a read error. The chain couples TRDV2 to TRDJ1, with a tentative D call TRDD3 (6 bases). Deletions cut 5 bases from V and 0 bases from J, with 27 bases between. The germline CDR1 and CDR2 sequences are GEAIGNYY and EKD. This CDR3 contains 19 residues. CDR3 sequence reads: CACVGMGAPYPQYTDKLIF. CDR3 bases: TGTGCCTGTGTAGGAATGGGGGCTCCGTACCCCCAGTACACCGATAAACTCATCTTT.

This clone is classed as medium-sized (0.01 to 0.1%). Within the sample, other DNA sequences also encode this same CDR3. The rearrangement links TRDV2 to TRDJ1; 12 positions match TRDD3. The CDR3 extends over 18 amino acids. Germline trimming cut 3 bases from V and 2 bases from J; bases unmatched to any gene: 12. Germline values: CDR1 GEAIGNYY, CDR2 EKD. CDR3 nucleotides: TGTGCCTGTGACCCCGTACTGGGGGATACATCTGCTACCGATAAACTCATCTTT. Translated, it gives CACDPVLGDTSATDKLIF.

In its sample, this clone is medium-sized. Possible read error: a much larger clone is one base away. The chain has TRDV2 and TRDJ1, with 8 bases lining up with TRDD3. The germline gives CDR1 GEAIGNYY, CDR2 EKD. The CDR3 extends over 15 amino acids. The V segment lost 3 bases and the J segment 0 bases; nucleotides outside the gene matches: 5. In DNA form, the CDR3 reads TGTGCCTGTGACTTACTGGGGGCATACACCGATAAACTCATCTTT. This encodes CACDLLGAYTDKLIF.

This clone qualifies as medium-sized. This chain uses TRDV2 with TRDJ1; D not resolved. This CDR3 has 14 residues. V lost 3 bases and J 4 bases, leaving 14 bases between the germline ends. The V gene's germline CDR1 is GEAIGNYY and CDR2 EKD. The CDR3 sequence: CACDPLIDGDKLIF. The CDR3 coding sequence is TGTGCCTGTGACCCCCTGATTGATGGCGATAAACTCATCTTT.

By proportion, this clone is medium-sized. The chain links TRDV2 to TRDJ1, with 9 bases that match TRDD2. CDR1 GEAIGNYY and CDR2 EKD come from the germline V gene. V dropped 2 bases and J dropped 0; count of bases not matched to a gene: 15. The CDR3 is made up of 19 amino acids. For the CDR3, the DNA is TGTGCCTGTGACAGCCTTCCTACCGCAACTGGGGCCGACACCGATAAACTCATCTTT. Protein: CACDSLPTATGADTDKLIF.